This TCR beta chain was sequenced in a study of T-cell reconstitution after alpha-beta-depleted transplantation in children. V dropped 7 bases and J dropped 4 bases, with 19 bases sitting between them. CDR3 size: 15 residues. The table lists this clonotype with many counts. This sample's TCRbeta library carried unique molecular identifier barcodes. MiXCR was run by TCRdb on the PCR reads, yielding one entry per CDR3 protein. The sample shows 480,000 or so distinct CDR3 sequences, 10% to 13% of them seen only once. The chain combines TRBV12-3 or TRBV12-4 with TRBJ1-2; D is ambiguous. The material sequenced was PBMCs, taken before TCRalphabeta/CD19-depleted stem cell transplant. The clonotype originates from a child between 2 and 9 years old with inherited bone marrow failure, due to receive a stem cell transplant. CDR3 bases: TGTGCCAGCAAAGGTTGGCAGCCACCCGTCTATGGCTACACCTTC. Translating it yields CASKGWQPPVYGYTF.